Listed here are 19 T cell receptor beta chains from one sample, sequenced in a study of cytomegalovirus exposure and HLA in healthy donors. Both 60 Vbeta primers and 13 Jbeta primers went into the PCR. Sequenced by immunoSEQ multiplex PCR; TCRdb stores in-frame clones only, minus some. The sample holds some 130,000 clones, around three quarters seen once. The sequencing sample was made of PBMCs. The receptors stem from a male donor in good health and CMV-seropositive.

This clone was seen a few times. The chain links TRBV10-3 to TRBJ1-1; TRBD1 aligns across 7 bases. Trimming cost V 3 bases and J 0 bases; bases outside gene matches: 10. The CDR3 covers 17 residues. Per the germline V gene, CDR1 is ENHRY and CDR2 is SYGVKD. CDR3 bases: TGTGCCATCAGTGATACCGACAGGGTCAAAATGAACACTGAAGCTTTCTTT. The encoded protein is CAISDTDRVKMNTEAFF.

The chain has TRBV5-1 and TRBJ2-5, with TRBD1 matching over 12 bases. After removal of 0 bases from V and 4 bases from J, the junction contained 4 bases not matched to a gene. Germline V gene sequence: CDR1 SGHRS, CDR2 YFSETQ. CDR3 size: 16 residues. CDR3 sequence: CASSLGDRGLRETQYF. CDR3 in DNA: TGCGCCAGCAGCTTGGGGGACAGGGGGCTACGAGAGACCCAGTACTTC.

In DNA, the CDR3 is TGCGCCAGCAGCCCGAGACTAGCGGGGGGCCAAGAGACCCAGTACTTC. The encoded protein is CASSPRLAGGQETQYF. This chain links TRBV5-1 with TRBJ2-5; 13 nucleotides line up with TRBD2. CDR3 length: 16 residues. V lost 4 bases, J lost 1 base, and 4 bases stayed unmatched. Germline V gene data show CDR1 as SGHRS and CDR2 as YFSETQ. Combining the CDR3 with reference TRBV5-1 and TRBJ2-5 gives the whole variable domain KAGVTQTPRYLIKTRGQQVTLSCSPISGHRSVSWYQQTPGQGLQFLFEYFSETQRNKGNFPGRFSGRQFSNSRSEMNVSTLELGDSALYLCASSPRLAGGQETQYFGPGTRLLVL.

The V call is TRBV6-1, the J call TRBJ2-2, with a possible D match to TRBD2 (5 bases). The length of the CDR3 is 16 residues. Trimming took 2 bases from V and 7 from J, leaving 17 bases between them. The germline gives CDR1 MNHNS, CDR2 SASEGT. CDR3 DNA: TGTGCCAGCAGTGAACATGTAGGTGTTGGGAGCGGGGAGCTGTTTTTT. Its protein is CASSEHVGVGSGELFF.

This clone was counted only a few times. This chain connects TRBV6-1 to TRBJ2-3; possibly TRBD2 for D (6 bases). This CDR3 is 17 amino acids long. Between the trimmed V and J ends, which lost 3 bases and 0 bases, there was a span of 16 bases. CDR1 MNHNS and CDR2 SASEGT come from the germline V gene. The CDR3 sequence: CASSEIRGGGSTDTQYF. In DNA form, the CDR3 reads TGTGCCAGCAGTGAGATAAGGGGAGGTGGTAGCACAGATACGCAGTATTTT.

CDR3 coding DNA: TGCGCCAGCAGCCCGGACAGGGGGGTCGGCTATGGCTACACCTTC. This sequence encodes CASSPDRGVGYGYTF. V is TRBV5-1 and J is TRBJ1-2; 10 nucleotides match TRBD1. The CDR3 is 15 amino acids. Germline V gives CDR1 SGHRS, CDR2 YFSETQ. V dropped 4 bases and J dropped 4; count of bases not matched to a gene: 7.

This rearrangement joins TRBV6-1 to TRBJ2-1; 10 nucleotides line up with TRBD1. V shed 6 bases and J 4 bases; nucleotides not matched to a gene: 6. CDR1 and CDR2 (germline): MNHNS, SASEGT. The CDR3 spans 15 residues. The CDR3 DNA follows: TGTGCCAGCAGCCCGAGGACAGGGGGATACAATGAGCAGTTCTTC. Its protein product is CASSPRTGGYNEQFF.

The genes are TRBV2 and TRBJ2-5; 8 nucleotides agree with TRBD2. Trimming cost V 1 base and J 6 bases; bases outside gene matches: 7. Looked up from germline, CDR1 is SNHLY and CDR2 is FYNNEI. The CDR3 sequence is 15 residues long. CDR3 residues: CASSEESGSVQTQYF. The CDR3 DNA follows: TGTGCCAGCAGTGAAGAAAGCGGGAGTGTGCAGACCCAGTACTTC.

Concerning this clone: One end of the junction fails to match germline, which may point to a read error. This rearrangement joins TRBV7-9 to TRBJ2-7; 10 bases agree with TRBD1. CDR3 length equals 16 residues. Germline V lookup: CDR1 SEHNR, CDR2 FQNEAQ (reference sequence). The CDR3 is CSSSLAQGQGTYEQYF. The CDR3 DNA sequence: TGTTCCAGCAGCTTAGCGCAGGGACAGGGGACCTACGAGCAGTACTTC.

The chain links TRBV5-1 to TRBJ1-1; D might be TRBD1 (6 bases). The germline gives CDR1 SGHRS, CDR2 YFSETQ. Trimming took off 4 bases at V and 4 bases at J, with 14 bases between the two ends. The CDR3 totals 14 residues. The CDR3 DNA reads as TGCGCCAGCAGCCCAACTGGGGGCGTCACTGAAGCTTTCTTT. As protein: CASSPTGGVTEAFF.

J is TRBJ2-7 and V is TRBV19; the match to TRBD2 covers 14 bases. Unmatched junction bases numbered 3, after V lost 3 bases and J lost 5 bases. The CDR3 spans 15 residues. From germline, CDR1 is LNHDA and CDR2 SQIVND (reference sequence). CDR3 DNA: TGTGCCAGTAGTATGGGGACTAGCGGGAGCAACGAGCAGTACTTC. The encoded protein is CASSMGTSGSNEQYF. Supplemented by reference TRBV19 and TRBJ2-7, the full variable domain reads DGGITQSPKYLFRKEGQNVTLSCEQNLNHDAMYWYRQDPGQGLRLIYYSQIVNDFQKGDIAEGYSVSREKKESFPLTVTSAQKNPTAFYLCASSMGTSGSNEQYFGPGTRLTVT.

The gene calls are TRBV2 and TRBJ1-4; D is possibly TRBD1 (5 bases). The CDR3 runs to 13 residues. V lost 6 bases and J 3 bases, leaving 8 bases between the germline ends. Germline values: CDR1 SNHLY, CDR2 FYNNEI. The CDR3 DNA sequence: TGTGCCAGCAGGCGACAGCCTAATGAAAAACTGTTTTTT. Its protein is CASRRQPNEKLFF.

This clone was seen more than once but under ten times. This chain uses TRBV28 with TRBJ2-1, with 8 nucleotides matching TRBD2. V lost 8 bases and J lost 7; bases outside the gene matches: 10. Germline-derived CDR1 and CDR2 are MDHEN and SYDVKM. This CDR3 region has 14 residues. The CDR3 spells CASLQLAAANEQFF. The CDR3 DNA is TGTGCCAGCTTACAACTAGCGGCCGCTAATGAGCAGTTCTTC.

As to this clone: One end of the junction does not line up with germline, which may come from a read error. The V and J genes are TRBV29-1 and TRBJ2-4; TRBD2 is a possible D gene (5 bases). The CDR3 consists of 15 residues. Germline V gene lookup returns CDR1 SQVTM and CDR2 ANQGSEA. In DNA form, the CDR3 reads TGCAGCGTTGAAGATCGCAGGCTAGCCAAAAACATTCAGCACTTC. Translating gives CSVEDRRLAKNIQHF.

V is TRBV28 and J is TRBJ2-7; D perhaps matches TRBD1 (5 bases). The CDR3 consists of 12 residues. V lost 7 bases to trimming and J lost 1 base, with 8 bases between them. The germline CDR1 and CDR2 sequences are MDHEN and SYDVKM. The CDR3 coding sequence is TGTGCCAGCAAACAGGCTTCCTACGAGCAGTACTTC. This gives the protein CASKQASYEQYF. Filled out from reference TRBV28 and TRBJ2-7, the complete variable domain reads DVKVTQSSRYLVKRTGEKVFLECVQDMDHENMFWYRQDPGLGLRLIYFSYDVKMKEKGDIPEGYSVSREKKERFSLILESASTNQTSMYLCASKQASYEQYFGPGTRLTVT.

This clone was observed a handful of times. J is TRBJ1-5 and V is TRBV19; 11 nucleotides align to TRBD1. Unmatched junction bases numbered 14, after V lost 6 bases and J lost 4 bases. This CDR3 contains 18 residues. In germline, CDR1 is LNHDA, CDR2 SQIVND (reference sequence). In DNA form, the CDR3 reads TGTGCCAGTAGCACAGGGACAGGGGGAAGGAGCTGGAATCAGCCCCAGCATTTT. Its translation is CASSTGTGGRSWNQPQHF.

The rearrangement joins TRBV27 to TRBJ2-5, with a tentative D call TRBD2 (6 bases). The CDR3 contains 14 residues. V was pared by 7 bases and J by 5 bases, with 17 bases between. Germline V lookup: CDR1 MNHEY, CDR2 SMNVEV (reference sequence). In DNA, the CDR3 is TGTGCCAGCACCGGGACTGCCCGGGGGGAGACCCAGTACTTC. This translates into CASTGTARGETQYF.

The CDR3 protein is CASRRQGGNEQFF. The DNA of the CDR3 is TGTGCCAGTAGACGACAGGGGGGCAATGAGCAGTTCTTC. V gene TRBV19 combines with J gene TRBJ2-1; 9 nucleotides match TRBD1. CDR1 LNHDA and CDR2 SQIVND come from the germline V gene (reference sequence). The CDR3 is 13 amino acids. The J segment lost 6 bases and the V segment lost 6 bases, leaving 3 bases of the junction unmatched.

The sample holds one count of this clone. The chain employs TRBV9 and TRBJ2-5; D might be TRBD2 (7 bases). Germline-derived CDR1 and CDR2 are SGDLS and YYNGEE. The CDR3 length is 15 residues. V lost 0 bases, J lost 5 bases, and 14 bases lay in between. The CDR3 loop reads CASSVDVGGRETQYF. The CDR3 DNA reads TGTGCCAGCAGCGTAGATGTGGGGGGGCGTGAGACCCAGTACTTC.